The 3 T cell receptor beta chains in this list originate from one sample, sequenced in a study of cytomegalovirus exposure and HLA in healthy donors. Data came from immunoSEQ multiplex PCR; TCRdb stores just in-frame clones and leaves some out. The sample records roughly 150,000 clones, 65% to 90% being singletons. Specimen: PBMCs. These receptors all come from a woman in her late teens or twenties in good health and CMV-seronegative.

The table lists this clone with many counts. This chain uses TRBV23-1 with TRBJ1-6; 10 bases map to TRBD1. TRBV23-1 is assigned to the ORF class and has an uncertain function. Unmatched junction bases numbered 14, after V lost 7 bases and J lost 8 bases. CDR3 size: 17 residues. CDR3 bases: TGCGCCAGCACACCCAGGGGGACAGGGGCCCGGGATTCACCCCTCCACTTT. It specifies CASTPRGTGARDSPLHF.

The chain is built from TRBV5-1 and TRBJ1-5; D is uncertain. The CDR3 length is 15 residues. Germline CDR1 and CDR2: SGHRS and YFSETQ. Trimming left V 1 base short and J 0 bases short, with 8 bases between. CDR3 bases: TGCGCCAGCAGCTTGAACGGAGATAGCAATCAGCCCCAGCATTTT. It translates to CASSLNGDSNQPQHF.

The V gene is TRBV7-9, the J gene TRBJ2-2; D is unclear. V gave up 5 bases and J gave up 0 bases, with 13 bases separating them. The germline V gene has CDR1 SEHNR and CDR2 FQNEAQ (reference sequence). The CDR3 contains 16 residues. DNA of the CDR3: TGTGCCAGCAGCCCCCAAGCGAACACGAACACCGGGGAGCTGTTTTTT. Translation gives CASSPQANTNTGELFF. The full variable domain, its missing parts supplied by reference TRBV7-9 and TRBJ2-2, is DTGVSQNPRHKITKRGQNVTFRCDPISEHNRLYWYRQTLGQGPEFLTYFQNEAQLEKSRLLSDRFSAERPKGSFSTLEIQRTEQGDSAMYLCASSPQANTNTGELFFGEGSRLTVL.